This TCR beta chain was recovered during a study of CDR3 diversity in severe acne. Deletions cut 3 bases from V and 1 base from J, with 6 bases between. The CDR3 is made up of 13 amino acids. This clonotype was observed a handful of times. TCRdb re-called the PCR reads with MiXCR, one entry per CDR3 protein. Of 89,000 or so distinct CDR3 sequences in the sample, roughly half are singletons; the top ten hold about a tenth. Material: blood. This clonotype was sampled from a male donor in good health, serving as a control. The chain uses TRBV12-3 or TRBV12-4 and TRBJ2-5; D remains ambiguous. The CDR3 region is CASSFHLQETQYF. The CDR3 bases are TGTGCCAGCAGTTTTCACCTCCAAGAGACCCAGTACTTC.